This entry concerns a single T cell receptor beta chain. One end of the junction does not line up with germline, which may come from a read error. The use of a sample-barcoded 5' primer and a J-beta primer mix characterized a second PCR of roughly 6 to 11 cycles. One entry per CDR3 protein, called by TCRdb with MiXCR from the 5' RACE reads. The table records some 1.7 million distinct CDR3 sequences, roughly 28% of them present only once. The sample belongs to a study of blood T cells in healthy people across ages. The sequence came from a young woman in good health. Material for sequencing was blood.

The CDR3 spells CTSSSRGLAPQETQYF. In nucleotides, the CDR3 is TGTACCAGCAGCTCAAGAGGGCTAGCCCCCCAAGAGACCCAGTACTTC. V and J are TRBV7-8 and TRBJ2-5; a possible D gene is TRBD2 (5 bases). Looked up from germline, CDR1 is SGHVS and CDR2 is FQNEAQ. This CDR3 region has 16 residues.